This is a list of T cell receptor beta chains from one sample in a study of response to subunit inactivated influenza vaccine. TCRdb recomputed calls from the RT-PCR reads with MiXCR, one row per CDR3 protein. The sample has about 540,000 distinct CDR3 sequences; 12% to 15% are singletons. The material was PBMCs from blood, obtained roughly 12 days after vaccination. The receptors were gathered from a man aged 50 to 59 who received an inactivated influenza vaccine. CDR3s include the opening cysteine and the closing phenylalanine or tryptophan. Each record gives: D gene, clone size, J gene, V gene, CDR3 DNA, CDR3 protein. The D gene is left open where the match is weak. The size field is filled for only some rows; it gives once, few, many or a size class.

>.|.|TRBJ2-2|TRBV20-1
TGCAGTGCTAGAGTACCGGGTTACACCGGGGAGCTGTTTTTT
CSARVPGYTGELFF
>TRBD1|.|TRBJ2-5|TRBV2
TGTGCCAGCGCGCGGCGGACAGGGCACCAAGAGACCCAGTACTTC
CASARRTGHQETQYF
>.|.|TRBJ2-1|TRBV13
TGTGCCAGCAGCCAATCTGGGTGGGGTCACAATGAGCAGTTCTTC
CASSQSGWGHNEQFF
>.|few|TRBJ1-1|TRBV2
TGTGCCAGCAGACCTAGAGGGTGGGAAGCTTTCTTT
CASRPRGWEAFF
>TRBD2|few|TRBJ2-5|TRBV3-1
TGTGCCAGCAGCCAAAACACGGGAGGGCACCAGACCCAGTACTTC
CASSQNTGGHQTQYF
>.|many|TRBJ2-1|TRBV20-1
TGCAGTGCTAGCCCACTCAACGGGGCCTACAATGAGCAGTTCTTC
CSASPLNGAYNEQFF
>.|few|TRBJ2-2|TRBV7-9
TGTGCCAGCAGTACAGCTCTGGGGACCGGGGAGCTGTTTTTT
CASSTALGTGELFF
>TRBD2|few|TRBJ2-1|TRBV10-3
TGTGCCATCAGTGAGTCCCCGGCGGGGGGGGCCGGTTTATTCTACAATGAGCAGTTCTTC
CAISESPAGGAGLFYNEQFF
>.|.|TRBJ1-2|TRBV29-1
TGCAGCGTTGACTCTCGGACTAACTATGGCTACACCTTC
CSVDSRTNYGYTF
>.|many|TRBJ2-7|TRBV29-1
TGCAGCGTTGCCGAAGACCACGAGCAGTACTTC
CSVAEDHEQYF
>TRBD2|.|TRBJ2-1|TRBV5-1
TGCGCCAGCAGCTTGCGGGCTAGCGGGACTTTCTACAATGAGCAGTTCTTC
CASSLRASGTFYNEQFF
>.|few|TRBJ1-5|TRBV12-3/TRBV12-4
TGTGCCAGCAGTTTAGTGGGGGCAGGGGCTCAGCCCCAGCATTTT
CASSLVGAGAQPQHF
>TRBD1|.|TRBJ1-2|TRBV28
TGTGCCAGCAGTTTGCTGACAGGGGGCGCCTATGGCTACACCTTC
CASSLLTGGAYGYTF
>TRBD2|few|TRBJ2-1|TRBV28
TGTGCCAGCAGTCCCTTAACTAGCGGGGGAGGGAGATCCTACAATGAGCAGTTCTTC
CASSPLTSGGGRSYNEQFF
>.|.|TRBJ2-1|TRBV24-1
TGTGCCACCAGTGACTGGGCCCACAATGAGCAGTTCTTC
CATSDWAHNEQFF
>TRBD2|few|TRBJ2-3|TRBV12-3/TRBV12-4
TGTGCCAGCAGTTTTGGCGGGAGGTTCACAGATACGCAGTATTTT
CASSFGGRFTDTQYF
>.|.|TRBJ2-3|TRBV6-2/TRBV6-3
TGTGCCAGCAATATACTGGGGGGCGCGAAAGATACGCAGTATTTT
CASNILGGAKDTQYF
>TRBD1|few|TRBJ2-1|TRBV11-2
TGTGCCAGCAGCTTAGTAGGGGGCTCTTTCAATGAGCAGTTCTTC
CASSLVGGSFNEQFF
>.|few|TRBJ2-1|TRBV11-2
TGTGCCAGCAGACCCTTCCCAGGCCCGTCCTACAATGAGCAGTTCTTC
CASRPFPGPSYNEQFF
>TRBD1|.|TRBJ1-6|TRBV4-2
TGTGCCAGCAGCCAAGACCGGGACAGGGCCAATTCACCCCTCCACTTT
CASSQDRDRANSPLHF
>TRBD2|.|TRBJ2-7|TRBV7-2
TGTGCCAGCAGCGCCGCTAGCGGGAACTACGAGCAGTACTTC
CASSAASGNYEQYF
>.|.|TRBJ1-1|TRBV5-6
TGTGCCAACAGCTTAGATGGGCTGGGAGGGCTGAACACTGAAGCTTTCTTT
CANSLDGLGGLNTEAFF
>TRBD2|many|TRBJ2-7|TRBV14
TGTGCCAGCAGCCAAGATAGAGCGGGGGGGCTGCGCGAGCAGTACTTC
CASSQDRAGGLREQYF
>.|.|TRBJ2-7|TRBV7-8
TGTGCCAGCAGCTTAGCGACCCGCATCTACGAGCAGTACTTC
CASSLATRIYEQYF
>TRBD1|few|TRBJ2-2|TRBV28
TGTGCCAGCAGTTTATTGGCGGGACAGGGTAACTCCGGGGAGCTGTTTTTT
CASSLLAGQGNSGELFF
>TRBD2|.|TRBJ2-3|TRBV20-1
TGCAGTGCTAGAGATCCCCGTGGTAGCGGGTTCACAGATACGCAGTATTTT
CSARDPRGSGFTDTQYF
>.|few|TRBJ2-1|TRBV7-9
TGTGCCAGCAGCTCAACGGACGGGAGCTCCTACAATGAGCAGTTCTTC
CASSSTDGSSYNEQFF
>TRBD1|many|TRBJ1-5|TRBV15
TGTGCCACGGAGTTGGACAGGGGGAAGCAGCCCCAGCATTTT
CATELDRGKQPQHF
>.|.|TRBJ2-1|TRBV6-1
TGTGCCAGCCCCCAGTCCCAAACGGATGAGCAGTTCTTC
CASPQSQTDEQFF
>.|few|TRBJ2-2|TRBV4-2
TGTGCCAGCAGCCCAGGGGGAGGCGGGGAGCTGTTTTTT
CASSPGGGGELFF
>TRBD2|once|TRBJ2-3|TRBV11-2
TGTGCCAGCAGCGTAGACGGGCGGGGGGCTGGCACAGATACGCAGTATTTT
CASSVDGRGAGTDTQYF
>.|.|TRBJ1-1|TRBV12-3/TRBV12-4
TGTGCCAGCAGTCCCACAGGGTGGTGGGCTTTCTTT
CASSPTGWWAFF
>.|many|TRBJ2-1|TRBV7-2
TGTGCCAGCAGCCTGGGTTATAGTGAGCAGTTCTTC
CASSLGYSEQFF
>TRBD1|.|TRBJ1-2|TRBV2
TGTGCCAGCAGTGAAAGGAGGCTGGAACAGGGGGCGGAATATGGCTACACCTTC
CASSERRLEQGAEYGYTF
>.|few|TRBJ2-7|TRBV20-1
TGCAGTGCTAGGTCATCCGGGACAAGCTACGAGCAGTACTTC
CSARSSGTSYEQYF
>.|.|TRBJ1-5|TRBV11-2
TGTGCCAGCAGCTTAGGTGGGACACAGAATCAGCCCCAGCATTTT
CASSLGGTQNQPQHF
>.|.|TRBJ2-3|TRBV28
TGTGCCAGCAGTCTCCCGGACTCGGGAGATACGCAGTATTTT
CASSLPDSGDTQYF
>TRBD1|.|TRBJ2-5|TRBV5-1
TGCGCCAGCAGCTTGGCTGGGACAGGGGGCCAAGAGACCCAGTACTTC
CASSLAGTGGQETQYF
>TRBD1|.|TRBJ2-3|TRBV2
TGTGCCAGCTTGGGACAGTCCACAGATACGCAGTATTTT
CASLGQSTDTQYF
>.|few|TRBJ2-2|TRBV7-2
TGTGCCAGCAGCTCCGACACATTCACCGGGGAGCTGTTTTTT
CASSSDTFTGELFF
>.|few|TRBJ2-7|TRBV13
TGTGCCAGCAGCTTAGGGCTTGGCAAGTCCTACGAGCAGTACTTC
CASSLGLGKSYEQYF
>TRBD2|many|TRBJ2-1|TRBV12-3/TRBV12-4
TGTGCCAGCCTATGGGTCGCGGGAGATGAGCAGTTCTTC
CASLWVAGDEQFF
>.|.|TRBJ2-3|TRBV2
TGTGCCAGCAGACGGACGTGGGCTAACACAGATACGCAGTATTTT
CASRRTWANTDTQYF
>TRBD2|few|TRBJ2-2|TRBV10-1
TGCGCCAGCATTCACGGACTAGCGTGCACCGGGGAGCTGTTTTTT
CASIHGLACTGELFF
>TRBD1|few|TRBJ2-7|TRBV20-1
TGCAGTGCAACCCGTGACAGGACAGGCTACGAGCAGTACTTC
CSATRDRTGYEQYF
>.|many|TRBJ1-1|TRBV9
TGTGCCAGCAGCCACGGGGGCACTGAAGCTTTCTTT
CASSHGGTEAFF
>.|few|TRBJ1-1|TRBV28
TGTGCCAGCAGTTTATTGACAGCCTACACTGAAGCTTTCTTT
CASSLLTAYTEAFF
>TRBD2|few|TRBJ2-7|TRBV12-3/TRBV12-4
TGTGCCAGCAGTTTAGGTTTGCTAGCGGGAGTCAACGAGCAGTACTTC
CASSLGLLAGVNEQYF
>TRBD2|.|TRBJ2-1|TRBV5-6
TGTGCCAGCAGCACCGGCGGGGGTCACAATGAGCAGTTCTTC
CASSTGGGHNEQFF
>.|many|TRBJ1-2|TRBV5-6
TGTGCCAGCAGCTTGGTGGGGGACGGCTACACCTTC
CASSLVGDGYTF
>.|.|TRBJ2-7|TRBV6-2/TRBV6-3
TGTGCCAGCAGTTGGAACCGCGCGGAGCAGTACTTC
CASSWNRAEQYF
>.|.|TRBJ2-7|TRBV29-1
TGCAGCGTGGGGGGTTCGGGCAGCCCCAAGGACGAGCAGTACTTC
CSVGGSGSPKDEQYF
>.|few|TRBJ1-2|TRBV6-6
TGTGCCAGCAGTCAAAACATCTATGGCTACACCTTC
CASSQNIYGYTF
>.|few|TRBJ1-1|TRBV14
TGTGCCAGCAACATGGACAGCGACCATGAAGCTTTCTTT
CASNMDSDHEAFF
>.|.|TRBJ1-6|TRBV5-5
TGTGCCAGCAACCCGGGACCCGTAAATTCACCCCTCCACTTT
CASNPGPVNSPLHF